This T cell receptor beta chain was found in a study of T cell repertoires in cytomegalovirus infection. Across the study: Both CMV infection and a matching HLA type were indicated by public TCR beta signatures.

Study-wide findings and caveats: The response measured ex vivo was dominated by TCR beta clonotypes (HLA-C-restricted and CMV-specific).

Via MiXCR, TCRdb re-called the reads, giving one row per CDR3 protein. The sample lists roughly 720,000 distinct CDR3 sequences, 35% to 45% occurring once. As to this clonotype: Its antigen is unknown.

The CDR3 runs to 12 residues. V was clipped by 6 bases and J by 9 bases; unmatched bases: 5. Per the germline V gene, CDR1 is MNHEY and CDR2 is SMNVEV (reference sequence). The specimen sequenced was PBMCs. The chain employs TRBV27 and TRBJ2-7, with 10 nucleotides matching TRBD1. The receptor was isolated from a human donor in good health (CMV status not recorded). Some clones in this sample may be carry-over from other donors' samples. CDR3 region: CASRTGGGGQYF. CDR3 sequence (DNA): TGTGCCAGCAGGACAGGGGGCGGCGGGCAGTACTTC.